The present T cell receptor beta chain was sequenced within a study of blood T cell repertoires in COVID-19. Across the study: PBMCs, B-cell-depleted T cells, or T cells were the source of the cDNA or gDNA that made up the material.

After removal of 1 base from V and 7 bases from J, the junction contained 6 bases not matched to a gene. CDR3 length: 15 amino acids. CDR1 and CDR2 (germline): MNHNS, SASEGT. Patients from Seattle were sampled longitudinally, starting during active infection. This clone was detected only a few times. This table comes from immunoSEQ multiplex PCR, and its TCRdb copy is limited to in-frame clones, with some not included. The profile covers some 180,000 clones, with roughly 80% appearing a single time and around 7.8% taken by the ten largest. The material sequenced was peripheral blood. The origin of this receptor is a woman in her sixties with COVID-19, enrolled during active disease. J is TRBJ1-4 and V is TRBV6-1; TRBD1 matches at 7 bases. The CDR3, as DNA: TGTGCCAGCAGTGAAGGTACAGGGGCGGTTGAAAAACTGTTTTTT. Translation gives CASSEGTGAVEKLFF.